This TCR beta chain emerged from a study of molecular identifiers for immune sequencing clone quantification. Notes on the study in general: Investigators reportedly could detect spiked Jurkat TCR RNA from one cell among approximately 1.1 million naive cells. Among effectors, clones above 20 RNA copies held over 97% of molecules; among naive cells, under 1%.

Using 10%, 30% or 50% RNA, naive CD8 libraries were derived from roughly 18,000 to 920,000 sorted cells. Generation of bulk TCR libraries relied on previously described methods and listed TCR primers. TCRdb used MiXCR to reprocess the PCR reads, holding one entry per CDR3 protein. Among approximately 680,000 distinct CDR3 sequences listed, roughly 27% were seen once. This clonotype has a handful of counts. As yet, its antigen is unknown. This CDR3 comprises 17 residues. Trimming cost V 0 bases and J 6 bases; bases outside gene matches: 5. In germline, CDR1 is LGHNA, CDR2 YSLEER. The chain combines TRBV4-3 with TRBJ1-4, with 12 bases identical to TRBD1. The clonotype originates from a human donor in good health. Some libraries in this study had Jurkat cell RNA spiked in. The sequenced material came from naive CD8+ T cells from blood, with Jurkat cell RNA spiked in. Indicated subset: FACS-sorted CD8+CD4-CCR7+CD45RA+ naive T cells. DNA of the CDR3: TGCGCCAGCAGCCAAGATCGGGACAGGGGGCGGTATGAAAAACTGTTTTTT. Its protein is CASSQDRDRGRYEKLFF.